This entry concerns a single T cell receptor beta chain. Its antigen is unidentified. This sample is part of a study of radiotherapy plus CTLA-4 blockade in lung cancer. CDR3 size: 14 residues. V was pared by 2 bases and J by 5 bases, with 3 bases of the junction left unmatched. The germline V gene has CDR1 MNHEY and CDR2 SVGAGI. The study's findings and limits: In blood, tumor-derived TCR clones expanded after radiotherapy plus ipilimumab. In blood, early T cell clone dynamics reportedly predicted response best, together with interferon-beta.

Generated by immunoSEQ multiplex PCR, the TCRdb table keeps only in-frame clones and is missing some. Found here are 55,000 or so clones, roughly four fifths of them singletons; the top ten hold more than 5.5%. This clonotype originated in a human donor with non-small cell lung cancer whose response to radiotherapy plus ipilimumab could not be evaluated. This material consisted of peripheral blood, taken from a patient treated with radiotherapy plus ipilimumab. V gene TRBV6-5 combines with J gene TRBJ1-1; 9 bases are a match to TRBD1. The CDR3 bases are TGTGCCAGCAGTTACAGGACAGGGGAAACTGAAGCTTTCTTT. Translating gives CASSYRTGETEAFF.